The 26 T cell receptor beta chains reported below all come from one sample, sequenced in a study of CD8 T cells in Susac syndrome. Reverse transcription of roughly 0.5 to 1 ug RNA was carried out with random hexamers. Each CDR3 protein is one row after TCRdb ran MiXCR on the immunoSEQ multiplex PCR reads. The sample contains 150,000 to 200,000 distinct CDR3 sequences, over 85% of which appear only once. Sequences were obtained from CD4+ T cells from PBMCs. Receptors originate from a human donor with multiple sclerosis.

The rearrangement links TRBV6-6 to TRBJ2-1; a possible D gene is TRBD1 (6 bases). Between the trimmed V and J ends, which lost 6 bases and 8 bases, there was a span of 11 bases. CDR1 and CDR2 from the germline V gene are MNHNY and SVGAGI (reference sequence). This CDR3 comprises 12 residues. DNA of the CDR3: TGTGCCAGCAGGAGGACAGCGGATGAGCAGTTCTTC. This sequence encodes CASRRTADEQFF.

The chain couples TRBV2 to TRBJ2-7; TRBD1 agrees at 8 bases. The CDR3 consists of 14 residues. Germline trimming cut 8 bases from V and 5 bases from J; bases unmatched to any gene: 11. The germline gives CDR1 SNHLY, CDR2 FYNNEI. In DNA, the CDR3 is TGTGCCAGCGGACAGGGCCTTCTCCTCGACGAGCAGTACTTC. Its protein product is CASGQGLLLDEQYF.

The chain links TRBV7-2 to TRBJ2-7, with 9 nucleotides matching TRBD1. Germline loops: CDR1 SGHTA, CDR2 FQGNSA. This CDR3 region has 14 residues. The trim removed 5 bases at V and 4 bases at J, leaving 6 bases unmatched. The CDR3 DNA sequence: TGTGCCAGCAGCACAGAGACAGGGGGGTACGAGCAGTACTTC. Protein: CASSTETGGYEQYF.

CDR3 bases: TGCAGCGTTGAGCGCAGTCCTGGTGAGCAGTTCTTC. This sequence encodes CSVERSPGEQFF. The V gene is TRBV29-1, the J gene TRBJ2-1; no clear D. This CDR3 comprises 12 residues. The germline V gene encodes CDR1 SQVTM and CDR2 ANQGSEA. Between the trimmed V and J ends, which lost 3 bases and 9 bases, there was a span of 12 bases.

This chain uses TRBV20-1 with TRBJ2-3; no reliable D call. Between the trimmed V and J ends, which lost 0 bases and 0 bases, there was a span of 7 bases. CDR1 is DFQATT, CDR2 SNEGSKA, per germline (reference sequence). The CDR3 runs 14 residues. CDR3 bases: TGCAGTGCTAGAGAGCCCGGGAGCACAGATACGCAGTATTTT. Protein sequence: CSAREPGSTDTQYF.

The chain links TRBV27 to TRBJ1-2, with no clear D. Trimming removed 2 bases from V and 6 bases from J, with 10 bases in between. The CDR3 extends over 13 amino acids. Germline V gene sequence: CDR1 MNHEY, CDR2 SMNVEV (reference sequence). The CDR3 bases are TGTGCCAGCAGTTTAAACGGGTTCAATGGCTACACCTTC. This translates into CASSLNGFNGYTF.

The chain joins TRBV4-2 to TRBJ2-2; D may correspond to TRBD1 or TRBD2 (5 bases each). This CDR3 has 13 amino acids. Germline-derived CDR1 and CDR2 are LGHNA and YNFKEQ. Deletions cut 3 bases from V and 4 bases from J, with 6 bases between. CDR3 in amino acids: CASSQGVTGELFF. The CDR3 region has the DNA TGTGCCAGCAGCCAGGGGGTCACCGGGGAGCTGTTTTTT.

The rearrangement links TRBV5-4 to TRBJ1-4; tentatively, D is TRBD1 (6 bases). CDR3 size: 13 residues. The V and J ends lost 4 bases and 4 bases respectively, with 8 bases between them. Germline V gene sequence: CDR1 SGHNT, CDR2 YYREEE (reference sequence). CDR3 loop: CASSDRINEKLFF. The CDR3 coding sequence is TGTGCCAGCAGCGACAGGATTAATGAAAAACTGTTTTTT.

The chain carries TRBV2 and TRBJ2-1; 9 bases fit TRBD2. This CDR3 is built from 15 residues. With 4 bases clipped from V and 7 bases from J, the junction kept 8 bases outside the gene matches. Germline CDR1 SNHLY, CDR2 FYNNEI. CDR3 sequence: CASSGAGGIWNEQFF. The CDR3 bases are TGTGCCAGCAGTGGCGCGGGAGGGATCTGGAATGAGCAGTTCTTC.

This clonotype was recorded only once. The chain carries TRBV27 and TRBJ2-5; D possibly corresponds to TRBD2 (6 bases). Per germline, CDR1 MNHEY and CDR2 SMNVEV (reference sequence). V was clipped by 4 bases and J by 1 base, with 19 bases between them. The CDR3 covers 17 residues. The CDR3: CASSSRRLVPIQETQYF. Written as DNA, the CDR3 is TGTGCCAGCAGTTCCAGACGACTAGTTCCGATCCAAGAGACCCAGTACTTC.

The chain links TRBV30 to TRBJ1-1; D is ambiguous. Germline assignment: CDR1 GTSNPN and CDR2 SVGIG (reference sequence). The V and J ends lost 4 bases and 0 bases respectively, with 9 bases between them. The CDR3 is made up of 13 amino acids. The CDR3 spells CAWTSGMNTEAFF. For the CDR3, the DNA is TGTGCCTGGACCTCCGGGATGAACACTGAAGCTTTCTTT.

The chain joins TRBV30 to TRBJ2-5, with a possible D match to TRBD1 (6 bases). This CDR3 spans 14 amino acids. Germline V lookup: CDR1 GTSNPN, CDR2 SVGIG (reference sequence). Trimming took off 4 bases at V and 5 bases at J, with 17 bases between the two ends. CDR3 bases: TGTGCCTGGAAGCGGTATGGGGGCAAGGAGACCCAGTACTTC. Residues: CAWKRYGGKETQYF.

This clonotype has just a few counts. CDR3 DNA sequence: TGTGCCAGCAGTTTAAGGGGCTCCTACAATGAGCAGTTCTTC. As protein: CASSLRGSYNEQFF. This chain connects TRBV12-3 or TRBV12-4 to TRBJ2-1; weak D call: TRBD1 (5 bases). CDR3 length equals 14 residues. Trimming left V 2 bases short and J 0 bases short, with 5 bases between.

The chain is built from TRBV19 and TRBJ1-1; D not certain. V was clipped by 7 bases and J by 0 bases, with 15 bases between them. Per germline, CDR1 LNHDA and CDR2 SQIVND (reference sequence). The CDR3 spans 15 residues. The DNA of the CDR3 is TGTGCCAGTACCCCAGCGGGGTTTCTGAACACTGAAGCTTTCTTT. Translation: CASTPAGFLNTEAFF.

The chain is built from TRBV20-1 and TRBJ2-7; 13 positions match TRBD2. With 5 bases clipped from V and 4 bases from J, the junction kept 8 bases outside the gene matches. The CDR3 consists of 15 residues. Germline V gene lookup returns CDR1 DFQATT and CDR2 SNEGSKA (reference sequence). In DNA form, the CDR3 reads TGCAGTGCTTCGCCGCGGACTAGCGGGGGTTACGAGCAGTACTTC. Its protein is CSASPRTSGGYEQYF.

The chain joins TRBV7-2 to TRBJ1-2; 7 bases fit TRBD1. The germline gives CDR1 SGHTA, CDR2 FQGNSA. Trimming cost V 5 bases and J 1 base; bases outside gene matches: 4. CDR3 size: 14 residues. The CDR3 coding sequence is TGTGCCAGCAGCGTAGGGGGCGGTAACTATGGCTACACCTTC. It is translated as CASSVGGGNYGYTF.

The V and J genes are TRBV6-2 or TRBV6-3 and TRBJ2-7; D is unresolved. V lost 2 bases to trimming and J lost 3 bases, with 11 bases between them. The germline gives CDR1 MNHEY, CDR2 SVGEGT. The CDR3 has 14 amino acids. The CDR3, as DNA: TGTGCCAGCAGTTACGAGGCCCCCTACTACGAGCAGTACTTC. Protein product: CASSYEAPYYEQYF.

V usage is TRBV30 and J usage is TRBJ2-3; TRBD2 matches 8 bases. The ends lost 8 bases at V and 4 bases at J; junction bases unmatched: 5. The germline V gene encodes CDR1 GTSNPN and CDR2 SVGIG (reference sequence). CDR3 length: 12 residues. This CDR3 is CAGTSLADTQYF. The CDR3 DNA follows: TGTGCCGGGACTAGTCTGGCAGATACGCAGTATTTT.

This clonotype showed up just once. The rearrangement joins TRBV20-1 to TRBJ2-3; the D is unclear. Trimming took 6 bases from V and 0 from J, leaving 16 bases between them. Germline V gene data show CDR1 as DFQATT and CDR2 as SNEGSKA (reference sequence). CDR3 length: 15 residues. CDR3 DNA sequence: TGCAGTGCGTTGGTGGGGTCTACAAGCACAGATACGCAGTATTTT. Protein sequence: CSALVGSTSTDTQYF.

V is TRBV7-2 and J is TRBJ1-2; D is ambiguous. The germline CDR1 and CDR2 sequences are SGHTA and FQGNSA. V shed 0 bases and J shed 4 bases, with 9 bases lying between them. The CDR3 has 14 residues. The CDR3 DNA is TGTGCCAGCAGCTTAGCGCAAGGGCTCTATGGCTACACCTTC. Protein: CASSLAQGLYGYTF.

The chain couples TRBV28 to TRBJ2-7; 12 nucleotides agree with TRBD2. Germline loops: CDR1 MDHEN, CDR2 SYDVKM. Trimming removed 6 bases from V and 12 bases from J; junction bases left unmatched: 6. The CDR3 loop spans 12 amino acids. The CDR3: CASRKTSGRMYF. CDR3 DNA: TGTGCCAGCAGGAAGACTAGCGGGAGAATGTACTTC. The variable domain in full, completed from reference TRBV28 and TRBJ2-7, reads DVKVTQSSRYLVKRTGEKVFLECVQDMDHENMFWYRQDPGLGLRLIYFSYDVKMKEKGDIPEGYSVSREKKERFSLILESASTNQTSMYLCASRKTSGRMYFGPGTRLTVT.

The rearrangement links TRBV28 to TRBJ2-3; 10 nucleotides match TRBD2. There are 16 residues in the CDR3. The germline V gene encodes CDR1 MDHEN and CDR2 SYDVKM. With 2 bases clipped from V and 3 bases from J, the junction kept 5 bases outside the gene matches. The CDR3 DNA follows: TGTGCCAGCAGTTTAGCTAGCGGGAGTCAAACAGATACGCAGTATTTT. Protein: CASSLASGSQTDTQYF.

This chain links TRBV29-1 with TRBJ2-2; no reliable D call. The V and J ends lost 2 bases and 3 bases respectively, with 10 bases between them. The CDR3 length is 14 residues. Per the germline V gene, CDR1 is SQVTM and CDR2 is ANQGSEA. The CDR3 reads CSVELNSYTGELFF. The CDR3 DNA is TGCAGCGTTGAACTTAACAGCTACACCGGGGAGCTGTTTTTT.

CDR3 nucleotide sequence: TGCAGTGCTAGACGCCGGGACAGGGAATCTAACTATGGCTACACCTTC. Translation: CSARRRDRESNYGYTF. The chain combines TRBV20-1 with TRBJ1-2, with 9 bases matching TRBD1. The CDR3 has 16 residues. V lost 2 bases and J lost 0; bases outside the gene matches: 7. Looked up from germline, CDR1 is DFQATT and CDR2 is SNEGSKA (reference sequence).

The V gene is TRBV3-1, the J gene TRBJ2-1; 7 nucleotides match TRBD2. The CDR3 is 13 amino acids. Germline V lookup: CDR1 LGHDT, CDR2 YNNKEL (reference sequence). V was pared by 0 bases and J by 9 bases, with 2 bases of the junction left unmatched. The CDR3 region has the DNA TGTGCCAGCAGCCAAGAGGGGGGGAGTGAGCAGTTCTTC. This codes for CASSQEGGSEQFF.

The chain links TRBV28 to TRBJ2-3, with D hard to call. The CDR3 consists of 14 residues. Germline V lookup: CDR1 MDHEN, CDR2 SYDVKM. Trimming left V 3 bases short and J 1 base short, with 8 bases between. The chain's CDR3 is CASSFGAGTDTQYF. The CDR3 nucleotides read TGTGCCAGCAGTTTTGGTGCGGGCACAGATACGCAGTATTTT.